This record looks at one T cell receptor (beta chain) sequence and its context. Its antigen remains unknown. Per the germline V gene, CDR1 is MNHEY and CDR2 is SVGAGI. The CDR3 is made up of 13 amino acids. V was shortened by 10 bases and J by 2 bases, with 14 bases between the two germline ends. The data stem from a study of cytomegalovirus exposure and HLA in healthy donors. The study's findings and limits: For TCR beta chains, V- and J-gene trimming was later linked to a missense DCLRE1C variant. Analysis performed later found approximately 17,000 TCR beta sequences associated with HLA alleles at 0.05 false discovery rate.

13 Jbeta primers and 60 Vbeta primers were used for the PCR. Assay used: immunoSEQ multiplex PCR; TCRdb lists only in-frame clones, some missing. The sample contains 170,000 or so clones, about four fifths of which appear only once. The sequence was collected from a man between 50 and 59 years old in good health and CMV-seronegative. V and J are TRBV6-5 and TRBJ2-5; possibly TRBD2 for D (5 bases). The sequencing input was PBMCs. The CDR3 DNA reads TGTGCCACCCAAACTAGTGGTCAAGAGACCCAGTACTTC. Translated, it gives CATQTSGQETQYF.